This T cell receptor beta chain stems from a study of blood T cell repertoires in COVID-19. Some clones are missing from TCRdb's copy, which holds only in-frame ones; the method was immunoSEQ multiplex PCR. Of 150,000 or so clones listed, over 60% are singletons. Germline CDR1 LNHNV, CDR2 YYDKDF (reference sequence). The CDR3 has 17 residues. Trimming shortened V by 5 bases and J by 2 bases, and 19 bases separated the two germline ends. Sequenced: PBMCs or T cells enriched from blood (not recorded which). This TCR derives from a woman between 45 and 65 years old who had recovered from COVID-19. The V call is TRBV15, the J call TRBJ1-5, with D possibly being TRBD1 (6 bases). The CDR3 loop is CATSPRKGEWRNQPQHF. The CDR3 nucleotides are TGTGCCACCAGCCCTCGTAAGGGGGAATGGCGCAATCAGCCCCAGCATTTT.